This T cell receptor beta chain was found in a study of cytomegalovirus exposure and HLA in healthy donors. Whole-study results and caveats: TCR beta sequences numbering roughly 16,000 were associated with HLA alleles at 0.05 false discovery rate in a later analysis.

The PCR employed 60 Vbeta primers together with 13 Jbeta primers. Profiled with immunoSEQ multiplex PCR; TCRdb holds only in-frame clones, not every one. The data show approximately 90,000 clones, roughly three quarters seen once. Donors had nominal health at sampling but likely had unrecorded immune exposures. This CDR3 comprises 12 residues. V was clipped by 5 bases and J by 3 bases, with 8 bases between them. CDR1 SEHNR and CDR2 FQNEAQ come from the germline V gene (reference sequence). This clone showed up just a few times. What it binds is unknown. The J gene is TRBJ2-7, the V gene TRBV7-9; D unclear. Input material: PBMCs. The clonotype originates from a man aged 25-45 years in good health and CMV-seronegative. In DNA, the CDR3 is TGTGCCAGCAGCGCAGACAACTACGAGCAGTACTTC. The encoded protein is CASSADNYEQYF. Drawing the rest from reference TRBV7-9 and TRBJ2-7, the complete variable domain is DTGVSQNPRHKITKRGQNVTFRCDPISEHNRLYWYRQTLGQGPEFLTYFQNEAQLEKSRLLSDRFSAERPKGSFSTLEIQRTEQGDSAMYLCASSADNYEQYFGPGTRLTVT.